This T cell receptor (beta chain) was captured in a study of human T cells and chemical hapten exposure. The wider study: Chiefly women, the patients showed alopecia areata, totalis or universalis. The study's findings and limits: PT1 expanded TCR numbers tracked positively with patch test score. TCRs exceeding a frequency of 1 in 1000 stayed unchanged under DPC sensitization.

Each CDR3 protein is one row after TCRdb ran MiXCR on the RACE reads. The top ten hold approximately 3% of the sample, which has some 100,000 distinct CDR3 sequences, 9% to 9.5% seen once. This clonotype was recorded at least ten times. Its specificity is unknown. Time point of the sample: patch test 2, 6 weeks after DPC sensitization. The treatment was: therapeutic diphenylcyclopropenone sensitization with weekly scalp DPC. The CDR3 is made up of 15 amino acids. Germline CDR1 reads KGHSH; CDR2 reads LQKENI. V shed 1 base and J shed 5 bases, with 12 bases lying between them. This rearrangement joins TRBV18 to TRBJ2-1; D is possibly TRBD1 or TRBD2 (5 bases each). The sample was whole blood, taken in connection with sensitization to the hapten diphenylcyclopropenone (DPC). The TCR was taken from a middle-aged woman with alopecia areata. Some clones in this sample may be carry-over from other donors' samples. CDR3 region: CASSPLGTGHNEQFF. The DNA of the CDR3 is TGTGCCAGCTCACCACTAGGGACGGGTCACAATGAGCAGTTCTTC.